This T cell receptor (beta chain) was found in a study of T cells after yellow fever vaccination. Study summary: Researchers used SMART-Seq v4 Ultra Low Input to prepare fractions that had low cell numbers.

This clonotype was observed a few times. In TCRdb, the 5' RACE reads were re-called with MiXCR into one record per CDR3 protein. The sample holds around 330,000 distinct CDR3 sequences, around 4% seen once. Looked up from germline, CDR1 is SGDLS and CDR2 is YYNGEE. CDR3 length equals 15 residues. Trimming removed 0 bases from V and 8 bases from J, with 16 bases in between. The chain uses TRBV9 and TRBJ2-3, with D maybe TRBD2 (6 bases). This clonotype was obtained from a man in his late teens or twenties who received the YFV17D yellow fever vaccine. Material: PBMCs, obtained on the day of the yellow fever booster vaccination. This CDR3 is CASSVARQEGSTQYF. The CDR3 nucleotides are TGTGCCAGCAGCGTAGCTCGTCAGGAGGGAAGTACGCAGTATTTT.